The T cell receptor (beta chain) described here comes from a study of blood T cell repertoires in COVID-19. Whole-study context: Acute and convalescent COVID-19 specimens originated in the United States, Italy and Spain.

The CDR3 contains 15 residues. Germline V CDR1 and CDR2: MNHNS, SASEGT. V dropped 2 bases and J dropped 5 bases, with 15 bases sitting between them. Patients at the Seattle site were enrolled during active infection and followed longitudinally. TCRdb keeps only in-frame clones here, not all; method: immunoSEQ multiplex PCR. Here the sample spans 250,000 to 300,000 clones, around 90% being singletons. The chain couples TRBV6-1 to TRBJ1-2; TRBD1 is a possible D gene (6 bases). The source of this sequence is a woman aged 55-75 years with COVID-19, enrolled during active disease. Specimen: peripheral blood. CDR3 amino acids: CASSELDSPAYGYTF. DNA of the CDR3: TGTGCCAGCAGTGAACTGGACAGCCCTGCGTATGGCTACACCTTC.